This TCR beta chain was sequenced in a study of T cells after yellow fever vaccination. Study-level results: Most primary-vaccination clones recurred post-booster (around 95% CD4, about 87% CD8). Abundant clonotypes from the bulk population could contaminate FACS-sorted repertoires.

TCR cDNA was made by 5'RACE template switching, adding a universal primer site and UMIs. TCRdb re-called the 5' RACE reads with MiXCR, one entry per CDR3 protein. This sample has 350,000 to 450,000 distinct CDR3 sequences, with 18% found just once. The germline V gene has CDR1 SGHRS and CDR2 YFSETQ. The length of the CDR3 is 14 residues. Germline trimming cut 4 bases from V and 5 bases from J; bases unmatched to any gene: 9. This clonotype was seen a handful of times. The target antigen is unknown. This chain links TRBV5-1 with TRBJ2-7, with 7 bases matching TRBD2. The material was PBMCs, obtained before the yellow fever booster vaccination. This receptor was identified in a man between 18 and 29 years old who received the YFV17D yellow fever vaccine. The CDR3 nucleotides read TGCGCCAGCAGCGATCAGGGAGGGTTGCACGAGCAGTACTTC. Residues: CASSDQGGLHEQYF.